The 7 T cell receptor beta chains below all came from one sample that was sequenced in a study of siplizumab effects on memory and regulatory T cells. The repertoire was sequenced with immunoSEQ multiplex PCR; TCRdb's copy has only in-frame clones and lacks some. The data show 90,000 to 130,000 clones, with around nine tenths seen just once and 1.3% held by the top ten. The sample taken for sequencing was CD4+ T cells sorted from blood. These TCRs come from a human donor in good health.

The V call is TRBV9, the J call TRBJ2-5, with 7 bases aligning to TRBD1. The V segment lost 4 bases and the J segment 2 bases; nucleotides outside the gene matches: 11. From germline, CDR1 is SGDLS and CDR2 YYNGEE. The CDR3 consists of 16 residues. The CDR3 DNA follows: TGTGCCAGCAGCCCTCAGATAGGGACAGCACAAGAGACCCAGTACTTC. Translating it yields CASSPQIGTAQETQYF.

V gene TRBV30 combines with J gene TRBJ1-2; 8 nucleotides match TRBD1. Germline V lookup: CDR1 GTSNPN, CDR2 SVGIG (reference sequence). After removal of 5 bases from V and 4 bases from J, the junction contained 3 bases not matched to a gene. The CDR3 sequence is 12 residues long. The chain's CDR3 is CAWADRGYGYTF. The CDR3 DNA is TGTGCCTGGGCCGACAGGGGCTATGGCTACACCTTC.

This chain joins TRBV5-6 and TRBJ2-5, with D hard to call. This CDR3 contains 15 residues. Germline CDR1 and CDR2: SGHDT and YYEEEE. Trimming removed 4 bases at V and 2 bases at J, with 15 bases between. CDR3 sequence (DNA): TGTGCCAGCAGCCATCCGGGCCCCAAACAAGAGACCCAGTACTTC. Translated, it gives CASSHPGPKQETQYF.

V and J are TRBV18 and TRBJ2-5, with D uncertain. The CDR3 sequence is 12 residues long. Trimming took 6 bases from V and 5 from J, leaving 10 bases between them. Germline lookup yields CDR1 KGHSH and CDR2 LQKENI. This CDR3 reads CASSLSRETQYF. The CDR3 coding sequence is TGTGCCAGCTCCTTATCCCGGGAGACCCAGTACTTC. Looking up the rest from reference TRBV18 and TRBJ2-5 gives the full variable domain: NAGVMQNPRHLVRRRGQEARLRCSPMKGHSHVYWYRQLPEEGLKFMVYLQKENIIDESGMPKERFSAEFPKEGPSILRIQQVVRGDSAAYFCASSLSRETQYFGPGTRLLVL.

V usage is TRBV14 and J usage is TRBJ2-4; TRBD2 agrees at 8 bases. The length of the CDR3 is 15 residues. The ends lost 1 base at V and 8 bases at J; junction bases unmatched: 7. Germline V gene data show CDR1 as SGHDN and CDR2 as FVKESK. The CDR3 is CASSQVAGAGDIQYF. The CDR3 DNA is TGTGCCAGCAGCCAAGTTGCGGGAGCGGGGGACATTCAGTACTTC.

The chain carries TRBV27 and TRBJ1-1; D not resolved. The CDR3 runs 16 residues. V shed 10 bases and J shed 0 bases, with 21 bases lying between them. The V gene's germline CDR1 is MNHEY and CDR2 SMNVEV (reference sequence). As DNA, the CDR3 is TGTGCCAACCACCCTGAAAGTAGGACTATGAACACTGAAGCTTTCTTT. This translates into CANHPESRTMNTEAFF.

V is TRBV5-4 and J is TRBJ2-3; D is possibly TRBD2 (6 bases). The CDR3 totals 14 residues. Trimming took 4 bases from V and 3 from J, leaving 12 bases between them. The V gene's germline CDR1 is SGHNT and CDR2 YYREEE (reference sequence). CDR3 region: CASSPGTHTDTQYF. DNA for the CDR3: TGTGCCAGCAGCCCCGGGACTCATACAGATACGCAGTATTTT.